This TCR beta chain emerged from a study of blood T cells in healthy people across ages. Alongside a J-beta primer mix, a sample-barcoded 5' primer served in a second PCR lasting roughly 6 to 12 cycles. TCRdb independently ran MiXCR on the 5' RACE reads; one entry per CDR3 protein. The sample records about 780,000 distinct CDR3 sequences, about 47% being singletons. The count of this clonotype is one. CDR3 length: 16 residues. Germline V gene data show CDR1 as SGHNT and CDR2 as YENEEA. Trimming shortened V by 5 bases and J by 11 bases, and 27 bases separated the two germline ends. The chain couples TRBV11-3 to TRBJ2-5, with D hard to call. The receptor's source is a man older than 75 in good health. The specimen was blood. The CDR3 DNA reads as TGTGCCAGCAGCCCCCGTGTGATAGGAGTGTCGGATGAGCAGTACTTC. Protein: CASSPRVIGVSDEQYF.